The TCR beta chain under discussion was sequenced for a study of PD-1 blockade in classical Hodgkin lymphoma. Time point specified: cycle 4 day 1 (C4D1), after five to seven weeks of nivolumab. Every patient was affected by relapse after autologous stem cell transplantation, while exposure to brentuximab vedotin was not uniform. Clones were read by immunoSEQ multiplex PCR, and TCRdb kept only the in-frame ones, dropping some. Of some 58,000 clones in the sample, about 89% are singletons; the top ten hold 10%. With respect to this clone: No antigen is known for it.

Findings and caveats of the study: Reported baseline diversity: healthy donors highest, relapsed/refractory patients lowest. Compared with baseline, CD4+ but not CD8+ TCR diversity had risen significantly by C4D1. Nivolumab starters within 1 year of ASCT were excluded.

The source material was peripheral blood mononuclear cells (PBMCs), sampled before the fourth cycle of nivolumab. The sequence came from a human donor with classical Hodgkin lymphoma.

The CDR3: CASSFGVENTGELFF. CDR3 DNA sequence: TGTGCCAGCAGCTTCGGGGTCGAAAACACCGGGGAGCTGTTTTTT. J is TRBJ2-2 and V is TRBV11-2; possibly TRBD2 for D (5 bases). In germline, CDR1 is SGHAT, CDR2 FQNNGV. Trimming took off 3 bases at V and 2 bases at J, with 10 bases between the two ends. The CDR3 loop spans 15 amino acids.